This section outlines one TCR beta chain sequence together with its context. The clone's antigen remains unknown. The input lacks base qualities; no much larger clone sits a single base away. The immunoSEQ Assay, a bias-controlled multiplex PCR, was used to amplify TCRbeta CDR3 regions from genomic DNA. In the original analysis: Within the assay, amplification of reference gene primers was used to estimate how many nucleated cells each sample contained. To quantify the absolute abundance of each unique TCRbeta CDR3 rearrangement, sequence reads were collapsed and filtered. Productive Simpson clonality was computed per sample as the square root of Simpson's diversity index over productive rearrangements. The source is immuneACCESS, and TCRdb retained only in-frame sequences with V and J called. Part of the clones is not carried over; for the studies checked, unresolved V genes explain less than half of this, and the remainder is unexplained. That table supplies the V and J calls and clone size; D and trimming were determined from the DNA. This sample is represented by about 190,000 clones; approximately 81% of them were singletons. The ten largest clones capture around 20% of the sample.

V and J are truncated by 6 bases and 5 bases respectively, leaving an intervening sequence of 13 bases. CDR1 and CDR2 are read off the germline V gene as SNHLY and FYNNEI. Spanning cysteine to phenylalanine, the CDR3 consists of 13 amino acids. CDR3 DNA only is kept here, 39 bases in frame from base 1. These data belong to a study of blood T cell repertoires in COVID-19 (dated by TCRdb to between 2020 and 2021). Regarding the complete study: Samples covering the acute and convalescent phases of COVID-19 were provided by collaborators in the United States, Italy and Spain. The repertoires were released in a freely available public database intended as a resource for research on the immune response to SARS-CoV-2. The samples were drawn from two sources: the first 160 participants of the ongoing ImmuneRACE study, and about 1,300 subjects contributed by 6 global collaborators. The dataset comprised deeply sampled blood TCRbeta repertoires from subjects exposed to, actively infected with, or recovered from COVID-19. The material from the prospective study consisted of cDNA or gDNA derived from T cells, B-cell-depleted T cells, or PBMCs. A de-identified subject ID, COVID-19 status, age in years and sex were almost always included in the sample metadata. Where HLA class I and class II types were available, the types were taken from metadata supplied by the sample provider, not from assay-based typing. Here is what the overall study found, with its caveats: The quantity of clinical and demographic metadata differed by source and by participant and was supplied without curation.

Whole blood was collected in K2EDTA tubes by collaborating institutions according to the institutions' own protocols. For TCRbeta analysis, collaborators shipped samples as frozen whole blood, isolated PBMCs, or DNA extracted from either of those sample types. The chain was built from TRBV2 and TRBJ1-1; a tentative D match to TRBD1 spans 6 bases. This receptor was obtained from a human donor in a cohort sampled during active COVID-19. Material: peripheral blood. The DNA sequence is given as TGTGCCAGCAGCGGCACAGGGTTGACTGAAGCTTTCTTT. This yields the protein CASSGTGLTEAFF.